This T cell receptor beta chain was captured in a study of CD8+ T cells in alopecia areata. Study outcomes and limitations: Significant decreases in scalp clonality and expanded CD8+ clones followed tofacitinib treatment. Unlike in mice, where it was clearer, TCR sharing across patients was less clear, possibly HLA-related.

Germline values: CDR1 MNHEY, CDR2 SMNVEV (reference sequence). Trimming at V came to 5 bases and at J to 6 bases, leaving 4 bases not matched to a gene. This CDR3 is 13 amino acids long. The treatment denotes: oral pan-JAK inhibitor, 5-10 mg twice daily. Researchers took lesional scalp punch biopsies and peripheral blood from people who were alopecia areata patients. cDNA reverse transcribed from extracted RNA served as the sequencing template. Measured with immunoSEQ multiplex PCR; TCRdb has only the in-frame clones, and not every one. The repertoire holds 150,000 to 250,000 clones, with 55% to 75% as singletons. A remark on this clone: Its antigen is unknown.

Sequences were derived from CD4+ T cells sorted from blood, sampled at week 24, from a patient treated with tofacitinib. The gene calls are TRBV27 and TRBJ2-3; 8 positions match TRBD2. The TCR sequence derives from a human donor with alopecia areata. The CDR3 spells CASSGGRRDTQYF. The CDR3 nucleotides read TGTGCCAGCAGTGGCGGGAGGAGGGATACGCAGTATTTT.